The rows below give T cell receptor beta chains drawn from one sample of a study of T cells in localized non-small cell lung cancer. Profiled with immunoSEQ multiplex PCR; TCRdb holds only in-frame clones, not every one. The sample has about 19,000 clones; approximately 90% are singletons. The starting material was peripheral blood, obtained before any cancer treatment. The source is a male donor older than 55 with stage I squamous cell lung carcinoma. Both conserved end residues are part of each CDR3. A D gene is named only where the DNA matches it firmly. Size is omitted from some rows. Given values are once, few, many or a class for expanded clones.

.	.	TRBJ2-3	TRBV6-5	TGTGCCAGCAGTTACTCGAGGGGGGGGCAAACAGATACGCAGTATTTT	CASSYSRGGQTDTQYF
.	TRBD1	TRBJ1-1	TRBV7-8	TGTGCCAGCAGCCCCCCCGGGGACAGGGGCACTGAAGCTTTCTTT	CASSPPGDRGTEAFF
.	.	TRBJ1-5	TRBV6-1	TGTGCCAGCAGTGCACCGTATAGCAATCAGCCCCAGCATTTT	CASSAPYSNQPQHF
once	.	TRBJ2-3	TRBV19	TGTGCCAGCTCTCCTGGGGGGACCACGCAGTATTTT	CASSPGGTTQYF
.	TRBD2	TRBJ2-7	TRBV2	TGTGCCAGCAAAGCGGGAGGCTATAGCTCCTACGAGCAGTACTTC	CASKAGGYSSYEQYF
.	.	TRBJ1-1	TRBV6-5	TGTGCCAGCAGTCCTCGCCGGGGGGCGAACACTGAAGCTTTCTTT	CASSPRRGANTEAFF
.	.	TRBJ1-1	TRBV27	TGTGCCAGCGCCGGGACACCGAACACTGAAGCTTTCTTT	CASAGTPNTEAFF
.	TRBD1	TRBJ2-3	TRBV5-1	TGCGCCAGCAGAAAGTCCACCGGGACAGGGTACACAGATACGCAGTATTTT	CASRKSTGTGYTDTQYF
once	TRBD2	TRBJ2-1	TRBV11-3	TGTGCCAGCAGCGCCGGGACTAGCGGGCAAAATGAGCAGTTCTTC	CASSAGTSGQNEQFF
few	TRBD1	TRBJ1-5	TRBV28	TGTGCCAGCAGACGGGACAGGGTATTTGGGCAGCCCCAGCATTTT	CASRRDRVFGQPQHF
.	.	TRBJ2-1	TRBV11-2	TGTGCCAGCAGCTCCTCTGGGGGGATCACCTACAATGAGCAGTTCTTC	CASSSSGGITYNEQFF
.	TRBD2	TRBJ2-1	TRBV4-3	TGCGCCAGCAGCCAAGAAAGACGCGGGAGTAAGTATGAGCAGTTCTTC	CASSQERRGSKYEQFF
few	TRBD2	TRBJ2-1	TRBV9	TGTGCCAGCTCCCTTCTAGCGGGGAACAATGAGCAGTTCTTC	CASSLLAGNNEQFF
.	TRBD1	TRBJ1-4	TRBV9	TGTGCCAGCAGCATTGGACAGGATGAAAAACTGTTTTTT	CASSIGQDEKLFF
.	.	TRBJ2-3	TRBV4-3	TGCGCCAGCAGCCAAAACTGGTTGGTTAGGGATACGCAGTATTTT	CASSQNWLVRDTQYF
.	TRBD1	TRBJ2-2	TRBV11-3	TGTGCCAGCAGCCGAGGGGGCGAGGGCACCGGGGAGCTGTTTTTT	CASSRGGEGTGELFF
.	TRBD1	TRBJ2-2	TRBV25-1	TGTGCCAGCAGTAGAGACCGACCGGGACAGAGGACGATCGGGGAGCTGTTTTTT	CASSRDRPGQRTIGELFF
once	.	TRBJ1-2	TRBV10-3	TGTGCCATTGCCCAGGAGCAGGCGAATGCGGATGGCTACACCTTC	CAIAQEQANADGYTF
once	.	TRBJ2-3	TRBV4-3	TGCGCCAGCAGCCTCACCGGTCTCACAGATACGCAGTATTTT	CASSLTGLTDTQYF
.	.	TRBJ2-7	TRBV27	TGTGCCAGCAGACCAATGGGCGCTTCCTACGAGCAGTACTTC	CASRPMGASYEQYF
.	.	TRBJ1-5	TRBV19	TGTGCCAGTAGTATACAGGGCGGTCAGCCCCAGCATTTT	CASSIQGGQPQHF
.	.	TRBJ2-4	TRBV27	TGTGCCAGTCAGATGGGGGCAGGGGAAAACATTCAGTACTTC	CASQMGAGENIQYF
.	.	TRBJ1-2	TRBV28	TGTGCCAGCAGTTCCTCCCAGGTTAACTATGGCTACACCTTC	CASSSSQVNYGYTF
few	TRBD1	TRBJ2-5	TRBV5-1	TGCGCCAGCAACCAGGACAGGCCAGGGGAGACCCAGTACTTC	CASNQDRPGETQYF
.	.	TRBJ2-4	TRBV19	TGTGCCAGTAGTGCCCTGGAGGGTGCCAAAAACATTCAGTACTTC	CASSALEGAKNIQYF
.	.	TRBJ1-4	TRBV5-6	TGTGCCAGCAGCTTCACGGGTAATGAAAAACTGTTTTTT	CASSFTGNEKLFF
.	.	TRBJ1-1	TRBV7-3	TGTGCCAGCAGCTTAGGTGGCTGGAACACTGAAGCTTTCTTT	CASSLGGWNTEAFF
medium-sized	.	TRBJ1-5	TRBV1	TGCACCAGCAGCCAACTACCGCTTGCGGGGGAGGGACAGGGGAGTTTCTGTAATCAGCCCCAGCATTTT	CTSSQLPLAGEGQGSFCNQPQHF
.	TRBD2	TRBJ2-1	TRBV18	TGTGCCAGCTCACCTAGACTAGCGGAGGGCAATGAGCAGTTCTTC	CASSPRLAEGNEQFF
.	.	TRBJ2-7	TRBV21-1	TGTGCCAGCAAGGGACCGCCACGATACGAGCAGTACTTC	CASKGPPRYEQYF
.	.	TRBJ2-7	TRBV7-7	TGTGCCAGCAGCCCCTTGGTTTTCGGCGAGGCCGAGCAGTACTTC	CASSPLVFGEAEQYF
.	.	TRBJ2-5	TRBV25-1	TGTGCCAGCAGTGATCCCCTGGGTCGGGAGACCCAGTACTTC	CASSDPLGRETQYF
once	.	TRBJ2-1	TRBV19	TGTGCCAGTAGTACGTACCCTAACTATGAGCAGTTCTTC	CASSTYPNYEQFF
.	TRBD1	TRBJ2-7	TRBV5-8	TGTGCCAGCAGCTCCAGGCCGGGGGACAGGGGGCTTCCGAGCTCCTACGAGCAGTACTTC	CASSSRPGDRGLPSSYEQYF
.	.	TRBJ2-7	TRBV19	TGTGCCAGTAGTATAGAGGCGACACTAATGTACGAGCAGTACTTC	CASSIEATLMYEQYF
.	.	TRBJ2-1	TRBV10-2	TGCGCCAGCAGGGGGCTAGCCTCTTACAATGAGCAGTTCTTC	CASRGLASYNEQFF
.	TRBD1	TRBJ1-2	TRBV4-1	TGCGCCAGCAGCCAAGGGGAAGGGGGCGACTATGGCTACACCTTC	CASSQGEGGDYGYTF
.	.	TRBJ1-6	TRBV27	TGTGCCAGCAGTTTATCGGGACACCATTCACCCCTCCACTTT	CASSLSGHHSPLHF
.	.	TRBJ1-1	TRBV9	TGTGCCAGCAGCGCAGGACAGCCGTCCGAAGTGGCTTTCTTT	CASSAGQPSEVAFF
.	.	TRBJ2-5	TRBV29-1	TGCAGCGTTCGCGACGAGGGGGAGACCCAGTACTTC	CSVRDEGETQYF
.	.	TRBJ2-6	TRBV5-8	TGTGCCAGCAGCTTGGGAGCGGGTACTGGGGCCAACGTCCTGACTTTC	CASSLGAGTGANVLTF
.	.	TRBJ2-5	TRBV7-9	TGTGCCAGCAGCGTAACAGAAGAGACCCAGTACTTC	CASSVTEETQYF
.	TRBD1	TRBJ2-5	TRBV7-2	TGTGCCAGCAGCAGGGACAGAGAAGAGACCCAGTACTTC	CASSRDREETQYF
.	.	TRBJ2-2	TRBV7-7	TGTGCCAGCAGCTTAGCGGTTAACACCGGGGAGCTGTTTTTT	CASSLAVNTGELFF
.	TRBD2	TRBJ2-3	TRBV19	TGTGCCAGTAGTATAAAAGCGGGGAGCACAGATACGCAGTATTTT	CASSIKAGSTDTQYF
.	.	TRBJ1-4	TRBV28	TGTGCCAGCAGTTTTGCCGGAGGGACTAATGAAAAACTGTTTTTT	CASSFAGGTNEKLFF
.	.	TRBJ1-1	TRBV11-3	TGTGCCAGCAGTTTAACGGAGAACACTGAAGCTTTCTTT	CASSLTENTEAFF
.	TRBD1	TRBJ2-7	TRBV10-3	TGTGCCATCAGGGGCTCGACAGGGGCAATAGCCGAGCAGTACTTC	CAIRGSTGAIAEQYF
.	.	TRBJ1-4	TRBV18	TGTGCCAGCTCACCACCAGGGATCAATGAAAAACTGTTTTTT	CASSPPGINEKLFF
.	.	TRBJ2-7	TRBV11-2	TGTGCCAGCAGCTTGGCGGTGCTAGCTTACGAGCAGTACTTC	CASSLAVLAYEQYF
.	TRBD1	TRBJ1-1	TRBV11-2	TGTGCCAGCAGCTTTTTGACAGGGTACACTGAAGCTTTCTTT	CASSFLTGYTEAFF
.	.	TRBJ2-2	TRBV11-3	TGTGCCAGCAGCCCTCAGGGTGTTGACACCGGGGAGCTGTTTTTT	CASSPQGVDTGELFF
.	.	TRBJ1-2	TRBV2	TGTGCCAGCAGTGACCATCGGACAGCTACCTATGGCTACACCTTC	CASSDHRTATYGYTF
.	.	TRBJ2-3	TRBV6-1	TGTGCCAGCAGTGCTCCTCAAATCGACAGGCAGGACTTCCCGCAGTATTTT	CASSAPQIDRQDFPQYF
.	TRBD2	TRBJ2-1	TRBV7-9	TGTGCCAGCACCCTGGGGGGAGCGGGAGTTATTGAGCAGTTCTTC	CASTLGGAGVIEQFF
.	TRBD2	TRBJ2-1	TRBV9	TGTGCCAGCAGCGTAGAGGCTAGCGGGACCTACAATGAGCAGTTCTTC	CASSVEASGTYNEQFF
once	TRBD1	TRBJ2-1	TRBV7-9	TGTGCCAGCAGCTTATGGACAGGGGCGCACAATGAGCAGTTCTTC	CASSLWTGAHNEQFF